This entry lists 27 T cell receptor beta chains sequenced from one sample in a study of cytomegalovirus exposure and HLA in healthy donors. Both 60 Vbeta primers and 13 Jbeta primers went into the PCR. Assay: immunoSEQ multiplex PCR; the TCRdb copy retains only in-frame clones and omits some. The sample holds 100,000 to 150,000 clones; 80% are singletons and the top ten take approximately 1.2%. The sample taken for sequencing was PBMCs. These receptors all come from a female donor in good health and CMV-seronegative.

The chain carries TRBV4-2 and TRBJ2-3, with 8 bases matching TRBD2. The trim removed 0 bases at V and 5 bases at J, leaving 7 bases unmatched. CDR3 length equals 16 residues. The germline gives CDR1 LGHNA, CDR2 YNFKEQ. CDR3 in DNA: TGTGCCAGCAGCCAAGATACAGCGGGAGACGGAGATACGCAGTATTTT. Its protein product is CASSQDTAGDGDTQYF.

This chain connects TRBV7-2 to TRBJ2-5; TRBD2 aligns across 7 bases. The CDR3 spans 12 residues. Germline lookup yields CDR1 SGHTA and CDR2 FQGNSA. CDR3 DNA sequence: TGTACGGGAGGGCCTCACCAAGAGACCCAGTACTTC. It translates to CTGGPHQETQYF.

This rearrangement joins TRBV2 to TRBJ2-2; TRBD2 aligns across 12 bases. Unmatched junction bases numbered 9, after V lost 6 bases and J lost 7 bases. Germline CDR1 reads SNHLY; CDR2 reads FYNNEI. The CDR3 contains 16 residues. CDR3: CASSPPSGRAIGELFF. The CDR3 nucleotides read TGTGCCAGCAGCCCCCCTAGCGGGAGGGCCATCGGGGAGCTGTTTTTT. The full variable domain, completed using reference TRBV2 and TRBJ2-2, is EPEVTQTPSHQVTQMGQEVILRCVPISNHLYFYWYRQILGQKVEFLVSFYNNEISEKSEIFDDQFSVERPDGSNFTLKIRSTKLEDSAMYFCASSPPSGRAIGELFFGEGSRLTVL.

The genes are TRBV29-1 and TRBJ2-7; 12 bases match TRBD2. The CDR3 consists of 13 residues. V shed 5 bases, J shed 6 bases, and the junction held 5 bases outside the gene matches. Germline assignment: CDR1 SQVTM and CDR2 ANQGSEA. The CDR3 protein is CSVRPSGRVEQYF. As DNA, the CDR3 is TGCAGCGTTCGGCCTAGCGGGAGGGTCGAGCAGTACTTC.

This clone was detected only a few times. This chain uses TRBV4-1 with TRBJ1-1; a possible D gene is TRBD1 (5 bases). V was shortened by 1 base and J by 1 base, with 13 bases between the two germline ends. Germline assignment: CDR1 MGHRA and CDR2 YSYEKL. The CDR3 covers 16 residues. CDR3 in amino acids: CASSQVRVSPNTEAFF. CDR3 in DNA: TGCGCCAGCAGCCAAGTCAGGGTGTCCCCGAACACTGAAGCTTTCTTT.

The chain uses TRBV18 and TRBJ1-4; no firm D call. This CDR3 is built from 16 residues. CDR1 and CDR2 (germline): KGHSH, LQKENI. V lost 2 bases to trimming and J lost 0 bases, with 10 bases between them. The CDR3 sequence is CASSPGPWATNEKLFF. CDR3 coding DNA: TGTGCCAGCTCACCAGGGCCATGGGCAACTAATGAAAAACTGTTTTTT.

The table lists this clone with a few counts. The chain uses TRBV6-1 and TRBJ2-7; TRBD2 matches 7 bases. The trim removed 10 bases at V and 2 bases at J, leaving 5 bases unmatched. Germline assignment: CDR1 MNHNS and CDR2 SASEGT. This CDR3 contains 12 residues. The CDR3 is CATPAGAYEQYF. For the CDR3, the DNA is TGTGCCACCCCGGCGGGGGCCTACGAGCAGTACTTC.

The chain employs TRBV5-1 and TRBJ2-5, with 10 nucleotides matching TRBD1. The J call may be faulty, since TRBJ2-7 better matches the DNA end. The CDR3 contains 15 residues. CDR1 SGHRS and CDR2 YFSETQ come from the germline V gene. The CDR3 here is CASSLGTGGDYEQYF. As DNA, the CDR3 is TGCGCCAGCAGCTTGGGGACAGGGGGGGACTACGAGCAGTACTTC.

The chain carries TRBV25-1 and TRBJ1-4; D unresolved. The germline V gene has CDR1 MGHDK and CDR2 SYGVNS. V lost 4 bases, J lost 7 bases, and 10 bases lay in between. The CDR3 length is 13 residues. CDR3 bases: TGTGCCAGCAGTGCGGGGTTAGGTGAAAAACTGTTTTTT. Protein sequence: CASSAGLGEKLFF.

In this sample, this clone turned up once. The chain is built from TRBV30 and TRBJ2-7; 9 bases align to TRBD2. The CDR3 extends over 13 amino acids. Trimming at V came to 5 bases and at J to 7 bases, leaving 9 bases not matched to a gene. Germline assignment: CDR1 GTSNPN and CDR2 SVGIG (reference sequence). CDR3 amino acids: CAWGISGSGEQYF. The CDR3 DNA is TGTGCCTGGGGGATTAGCGGGAGTGGGGAGCAGTACTTC.

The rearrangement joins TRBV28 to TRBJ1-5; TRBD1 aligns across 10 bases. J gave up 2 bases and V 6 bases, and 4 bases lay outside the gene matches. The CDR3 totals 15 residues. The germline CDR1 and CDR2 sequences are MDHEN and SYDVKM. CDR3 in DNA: TGTGCCAGCAGGACAGGGGGCCGGCGCAATCAGCCCCAGCATTTT. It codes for CASRTGGRRNQPQHF.

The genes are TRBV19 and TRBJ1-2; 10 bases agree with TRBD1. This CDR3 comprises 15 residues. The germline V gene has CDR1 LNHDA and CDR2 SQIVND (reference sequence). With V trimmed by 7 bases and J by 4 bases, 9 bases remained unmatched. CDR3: CASNRDRGESYGYTF. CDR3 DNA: TGTGCCAGTAACCGGGACAGGGGTGAGAGCTATGGCTACACCTTC. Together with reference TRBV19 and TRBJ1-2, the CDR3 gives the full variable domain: DGGITQSPKYLFRKEGQNVTLSCEQNLNHDAMYWYRQDPGQGLRLIYYSQIVNDFQKGDIAEGYSVSREKKESFPLTVTSAQKNPTAFYLCASNRDRGESYGYTFGSGTRLTVV.

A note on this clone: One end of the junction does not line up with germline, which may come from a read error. The CDR3 nucleotides read TGTTCCAGCAGCCTGACCCTGACTAGCGGGGGGATCCAAGAGACCCAGTACTTC. This gives the protein CSSSLTLTSGGIQETQYF. The chain couples TRBV7-9 to TRBJ2-5; 13 nucleotides match TRBD2. Germline CDR1 SEHNR, CDR2 FQNEAQ (reference sequence). CDR3 size: 18 residues.

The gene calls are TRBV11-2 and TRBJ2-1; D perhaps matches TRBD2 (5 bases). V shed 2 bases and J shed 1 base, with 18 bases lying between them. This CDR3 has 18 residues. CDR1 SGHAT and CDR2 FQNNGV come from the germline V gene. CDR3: CASSLRLGGVGSYNEQFF. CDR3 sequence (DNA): TGTGCCAGCAGCTTACGCTTAGGAGGAGTGGGATCCTACAATGAGCAGTTCTTC.

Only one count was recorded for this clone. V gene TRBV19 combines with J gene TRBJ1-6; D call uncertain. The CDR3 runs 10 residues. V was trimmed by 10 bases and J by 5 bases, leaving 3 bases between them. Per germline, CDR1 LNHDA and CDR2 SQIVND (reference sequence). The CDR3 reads CATNNSPLHF. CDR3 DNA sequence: TGTGCCACAAATAATTCACCCCTCCACTTT. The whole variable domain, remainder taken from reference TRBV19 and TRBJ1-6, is DGGITQSPKYLFRKEGQNVTLSCEQNLNHDAMYWYRQDPGQGLRLIYYSQIVNDFQKGDIAEGYSVSREKKESFPLTVTSAQKNPTAFYLCATNNSPLHFGNGTRLTVT.

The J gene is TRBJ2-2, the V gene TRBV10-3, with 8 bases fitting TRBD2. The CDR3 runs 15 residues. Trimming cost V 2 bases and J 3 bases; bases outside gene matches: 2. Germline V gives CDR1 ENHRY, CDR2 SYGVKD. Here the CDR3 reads CAISEHGGDTGELFF. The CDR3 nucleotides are TGTGCCATCAGTGAGCACGGGGGGGACACCGGGGAGCTGTTTTTT.

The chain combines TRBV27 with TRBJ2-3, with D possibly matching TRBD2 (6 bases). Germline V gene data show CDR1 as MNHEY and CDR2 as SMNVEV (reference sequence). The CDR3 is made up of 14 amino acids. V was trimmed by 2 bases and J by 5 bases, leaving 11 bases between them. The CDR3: CASSLAFSGDTQYF. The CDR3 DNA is TGTGCCAGCAGTTTAGCCTTTAGCGGAGATACGCAGTATTTT.

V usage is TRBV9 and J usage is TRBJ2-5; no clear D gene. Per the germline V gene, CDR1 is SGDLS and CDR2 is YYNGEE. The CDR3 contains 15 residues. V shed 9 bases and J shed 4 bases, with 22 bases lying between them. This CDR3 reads CATALGPQPGETQYF. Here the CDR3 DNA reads TGTGCCACCGCTCTCGGCCCCCAACCGGGAGAGACCCAGTACTTC. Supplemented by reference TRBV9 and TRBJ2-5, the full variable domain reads DSGVTQTPKHLITATGQRVTLRCSPRSGDLSVYWYQQSLDQGLQFLIQYYNGEERAKGNILERFSAQQFPDLHSELNLSSLELGDSALYFCATALGPQPGETQYFGPGTRLLVL.

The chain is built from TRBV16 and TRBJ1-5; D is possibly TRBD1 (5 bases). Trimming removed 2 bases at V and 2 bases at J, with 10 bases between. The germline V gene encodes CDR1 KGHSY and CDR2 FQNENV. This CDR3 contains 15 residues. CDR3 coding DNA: TGTGCCAGCAGCCAACAGTTCAGGGGCAATCAGCCCCAGCATTTT. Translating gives CASSQQFRGNQPQHF.

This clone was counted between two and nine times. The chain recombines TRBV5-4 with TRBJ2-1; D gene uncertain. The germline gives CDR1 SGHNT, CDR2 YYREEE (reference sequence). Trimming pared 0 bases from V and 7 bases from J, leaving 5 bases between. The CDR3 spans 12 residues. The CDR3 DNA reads TGTGCCAGCAGCTTGGATCGGAATGAGCAGTTCTTC. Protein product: CASSLDRNEQFF.

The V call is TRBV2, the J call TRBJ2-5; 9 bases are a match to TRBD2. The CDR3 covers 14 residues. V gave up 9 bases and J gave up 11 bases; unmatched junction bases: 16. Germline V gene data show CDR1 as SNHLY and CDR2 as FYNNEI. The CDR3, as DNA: TGTGCCAGTCCCCCGGCCGGCGGGGGGGCTGAGCAGTACTTC. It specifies CASPPAGGGAEQYF.

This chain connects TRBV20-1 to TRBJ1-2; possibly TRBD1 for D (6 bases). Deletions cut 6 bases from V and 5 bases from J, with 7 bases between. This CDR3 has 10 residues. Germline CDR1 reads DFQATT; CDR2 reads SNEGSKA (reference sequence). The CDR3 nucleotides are TGCAGTGCCGGACAGTATGGCTACACCTTC. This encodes CSAGQYGYTF.

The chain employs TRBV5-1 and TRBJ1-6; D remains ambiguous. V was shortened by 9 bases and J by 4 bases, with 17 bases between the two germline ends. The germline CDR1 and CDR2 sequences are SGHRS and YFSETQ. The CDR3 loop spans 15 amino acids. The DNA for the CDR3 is TGCGCCACCCGGCGGGAGACCACATATAATTCACCCCTCCACTTT. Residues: CATRRETTYNSPLHF.

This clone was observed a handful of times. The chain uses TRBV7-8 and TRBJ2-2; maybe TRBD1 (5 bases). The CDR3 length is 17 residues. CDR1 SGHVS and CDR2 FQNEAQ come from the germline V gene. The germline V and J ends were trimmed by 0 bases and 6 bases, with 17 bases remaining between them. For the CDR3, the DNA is TGTGCCAGCAGCTTAGCGGGGCGTTACACTCCCGCCGGGGAGCTGTTTTTT. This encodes CASSLAGRYTPAGELFF.

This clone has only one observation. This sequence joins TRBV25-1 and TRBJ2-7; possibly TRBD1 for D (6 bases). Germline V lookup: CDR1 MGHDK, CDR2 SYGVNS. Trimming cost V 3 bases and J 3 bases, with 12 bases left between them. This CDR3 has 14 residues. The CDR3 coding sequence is TGTGCCAGCAGTGATGACGGGACAAACTACGAGCAGTACTTC. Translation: CASSDDGTNYEQYF.

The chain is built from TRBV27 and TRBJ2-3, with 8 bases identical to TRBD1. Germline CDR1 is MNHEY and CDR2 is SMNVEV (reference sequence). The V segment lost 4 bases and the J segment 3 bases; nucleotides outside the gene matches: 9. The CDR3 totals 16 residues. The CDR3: CASSSPGQGRTDTQYF. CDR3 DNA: TGTGCCAGCAGTTCACCCGGACAGGGCAGGACAGATACGCAGTATTTT.

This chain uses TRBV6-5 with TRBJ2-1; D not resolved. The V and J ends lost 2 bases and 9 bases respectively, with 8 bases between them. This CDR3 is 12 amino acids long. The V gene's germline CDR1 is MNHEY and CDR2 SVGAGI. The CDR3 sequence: CASSYMTSEQFF. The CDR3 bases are TGTGCCAGCAGTTACATGACATCTGAGCAGTTCTTC.